A selection of T cell receptor beta chains follows, all from one sample in a study of breast tumors, draining lymph nodes, adjacent tissues. MiXCR, applied by TCRdb to the multiplex PCR reads, yields one record per CDR3 protein. The sample lists 20,000 to 25,000 distinct CDR3 sequences, roughly 60% occurring once. Sequencing input: breast tumor tissue. All receptors come from a female donor with breast cancer. Some clones in this sample may be carry-over from other donors' samples. Both conserved end residues are trimmed from each CDR3.

>TRBJ1-2|TRBV5-1
ASSLTEGRGYT
>TRBJ2-7|TRBV2
ASSGDFYEQY
>TRBJ2-7|TRBV5-4
ASSFMGSGSYEQY
>TRBJ1-4|TRBV5-8
ASSRQGANEKLF
>TRBJ1-2|TRBV5-1
ASSLGITGTHYGYT
>TRBJ2-3|TRBV7-9
ASAGGQNTDTQY
>TRBJ2-1|TRBV10-3
AISDGSSGVNEQF
>TRBJ2-1|TRBV2
ASSEAAQRGEQF
>TRBJ1-5|TRBV6-2/TRBV6-3
ASSYSYESGEVNQPQH
>TRBJ1-2|TRBV9
ASSVEPGGKSGYT
>TRBJ2-7|TRBV11-2
ASSLGQGWTYEQY
>TRBJ1-3|TRBV2
ASTVPGGPGNTIY
>TRBJ2-1|TRBV19
ASSSDRAVGTYNEQF